This TCR beta chain was sequenced for a study of breast tumors, draining lymph nodes, adjacent tissues. TCRdb used MiXCR to reprocess the multiplex PCR reads, holding one entry per CDR3 protein. The top ten clones hold under 4.5% of a sample with some 130,000 distinct CDR3 sequences, just under 20% of them seen once. Samples came from axillary lymph nodes draining the breast cancer. This clonotype has ten or more counts. The CDR3 contains 18 residues. With V trimmed by 3 bases and J by 8 bases, 21 bases remained unmatched. CDR1 and CDR2 (germline): ENHRY, SYGVKD. The chain uses TRBV10-3 and TRBJ1-2; 7 bases match TRBD1. Sequencing was done on a sample of axillary lymph node tissue. This receptor was identified in a female donor with breast cancer. Some clones in this sample may be carry-over from other donors' samples. The CDR3 bases are TGTGCCATCAGTGATCCTAGCCGGGACAGCCTTGATCCGAAGGGCTACACCTTC. Translated: CAISDPSRDSLDPKGYTF.